These 29 T cell receptor beta chains share one sample of origin, sequenced in a study of T-cell reconstitution after alpha-beta-depleted transplantation in children. The TCRbeta library incorporated unique molecular identifiers. TCRdb processed the PCR reads anew with MiXCR; each CDR3 protein has one entry. The sample has around 420,000 distinct CDR3 sequences, about 17% seen once. Sequencing used PBMCs, mostly from graft donor cells, obtained 360 days after TCRalphabeta/CD19-depleted stem cell transplant. These receptors were collected from a boy in the first two years of life who had a stem cell transplant for Wiskott-Aldrich syndrome, so the T cells may come from the graft donor.

This rearrangement joins TRBV10-3 to TRBJ2-7; D is possibly TRBD2 (6 bases). The CDR3 runs to 13 residues. V was clipped by 8 bases and J by 2 bases, with 13 bases between them. Germline CDR1 is ENHRY and CDR2 is SYGVKD. This CDR3 reads CAIAASVTYEQYF. The CDR3 nucleotides read TGTGCCATCGCGGCTAGCGTTACCTACGAGCAGTACTTC.

The chain employs TRBV20-1 and TRBJ2-1; D possibly uses TRBD1 or TRBD2 (6 bases each). Germline V CDR1 and CDR2: DFQATT, SNEGSKA (reference sequence). The CDR3 totals 11 residues. V shed 5 bases and J shed 8 bases, with 10 bases lying between them. CDR3 region: CSASRGDEQFF. The CDR3 DNA is TGCAGTGCTTCAAGGGGGGATGAGCAGTTCTTC.

There are a few counts of this clonotype. The chain joins TRBV25-1 to TRBJ2-5; 10 nucleotides line up with TRBD2. V gave up 10 bases and J gave up 7 bases; unmatched junction bases: 9. Germline V gene data show CDR1 as MGHDK and CDR2 as SYGVNS. The CDR3 totals 13 residues. As DNA, the CDR3 is TGTGCCATCTTAGGGACTAGCGTGGGGACCCAGTACTTC. Residues: CAILGTSVGTQYF.

This clonotype has more than one count but fewer than ten. The rearrangement uses TRBV20-1 and TRBJ2-4; D perhaps matches TRBD2 (6 bases). This CDR3 comprises 16 residues. Trimming took 2 bases from V and 0 from J, leaving 14 bases between them. Germline CDR1 and CDR2: DFQATT and SNEGSKA (reference sequence). CDR3: CSARRGGLLAKNIQYF. As DNA, the CDR3 is TGCAGTGCTAGAAGGGGAGGCTTACTAGCCAAAAACATTCAGTACTTC.

This clonotype was detected a few times. This chain uses TRBV10-3 with TRBJ1-2; D is uncertain. V was trimmed by 4 bases and J by 0 bases, leaving 15 bases between them. CDR1 is ENHRY and CDR2 is SYGVKD in the germline V gene. CDR3 length equals 16 residues. The CDR3, as DNA: TGTGCCATCAGTGGAGGTTTTGGGGATTCTAACTATGGCTACACCTTC. This codes for CAISGGFGDSNYGYTF.

Within the sample, this clonotype is medium-sized. The V and J genes are TRBV7-9 and TRBJ2-7; 8 bases map to TRBD2. The germline gives CDR1 SEHNR, CDR2 FQNEAQ (reference sequence). The V and J ends lost 5 bases and 4 bases, in that order; junction bases with no gene match: 22. This CDR3 is 19 amino acids long. The CDR3 DNA sequence: TGTGCCAGCAGCACCCCTCTCGGGGGAGCGGGAGTCCCTCCGTACGAGCAGTACTTC. It is translated as CASSTPLGGAGVPPYEQYF.

The CDR3 DNA reads as TGCAGTGCTAGGGGGCTCACCGGGGAGCTGTTTTTT. It is translated as CSARGLTGELFF. The V and J genes are TRBV20-1 and TRBJ2-2; a possible D gene is TRBD1 (5 bases). The germline V and J ends were trimmed by 3 bases and 4 bases, with 6 bases remaining between them. The CDR3 is 12 residues long. Germline lookup yields CDR1 DFQATT and CDR2 SNEGSKA (reference sequence).

There are a few counts of this clonotype. The chain has TRBV3-1 and TRBJ2-2; D unresolved. Trimming removed 2 bases from V and 6 bases from J, with 13 bases in between. Germline V CDR1 and CDR2: LGHDT, YNNKEL (reference sequence). This CDR3 is built from 15 residues. This CDR3 reads CASSQPTKRAGELFF. The CDR3 DNA reads TGTGCCAGCAGCCAACCTACTAAACGGGCCGGGGAGCTGTTTTTT.

Here the CDR3 reads CASSLSPGPVYEQYF. The CDR3 region has the DNA TGTGCCAGCAGTTTATCCCCAGGGCCGGTCTACGAGCAGTACTTC. V usage is TRBV27 and J usage is TRBJ2-7; D possibly corresponds to TRBD1 (5 bases). Germline V lookup: CDR1 MNHEY, CDR2 SMNVEV (reference sequence). This CDR3 has 15 amino acids. V was cut by 0 bases and J by 3 bases, with 12 bases left in between.

This clonotype was seen a few times. The chain uses TRBV10-3 and TRBJ2-7; D may be TRBD2 (5 bases). Between the trimmed V and J ends, which lost 4 bases and 6 bases, there was a span of 13 bases. The CDR3 is 13 residues long. Germline loops: CDR1 ENHRY, CDR2 SYGVKD. CDR3 region: CAISGQPEGEQYF. The CDR3 region has the DNA TGTGCCATCAGTGGACAACCCGAGGGCGAGCAGTACTTC.

This clonotype was found a few times. The rearrangement links TRBV2 to TRBJ1-5; no clear D. V shed 3 bases and J shed 2 bases, with 8 bases lying between them. The CDR3 runs to 14 residues. The germline CDR1 and CDR2 sequences are SNHLY and FYNNEI. The CDR3 bases are TGTGCCAGCAGTGAGAAAACAGGCAATCAGCCCCAGCATTTT. Translating gives CASSEKTGNQPQHF. Filled out from reference TRBV2 and TRBJ1-5, the complete variable domain reads EPEVTQTPSHQVTQMGQEVILRCVPISNHLYFYWYRQILGQKVEFLVSFYNNEISEKSEIFDDQFSVERPDGSNFTLKIRSTKLEDSAMYFCASSEKTGNQPQHFGDGTRLSIL.

This clonotype was observed a handful of times. The J gene is TRBJ2-2, the V gene TRBV5-6; D is uncertain. This CDR3 is 16 amino acids long. The V gene's germline CDR1 is SGHDT and CDR2 YYEEEE. Trimming left V 1 base short and J 0 bases short, with 10 bases between. The CDR3 region is CASSLNRGPNTGELFF. The CDR3 region has the DNA TGTGCCAGCAGCTTGAATAGAGGTCCGAACACCGGGGAGCTGTTTTTT.

The chain employs TRBV12-3 or TRBV12-4 and TRBJ2-7; 12 bases line up with TRBD1. Trimming took 2 bases from V and 7 from J; bases not matched to a gene: 6. CDR3 length equals 15 residues. This CDR3 is CASSLLGQGAREQYF. The DNA of the CDR3 is TGTGCCAGCAGTTTACTGGGACAGGGGGCGAGAGAGCAGTACTTC.

V gene TRBV11-2 combines with J gene TRBJ2-1; the D gene is possibly TRBD2 (6 bases). The CDR3 is 15 residues long. Trimming shortened V by 5 bases and J by 0 bases, and 11 bases separated the two germline ends. Germline V gene lookup returns CDR1 SGHAT and CDR2 FQNNGV. The CDR3 here is CASSPSDSSYNEQFF. The CDR3 nucleotides are TGTGCCAGCAGCCCTAGCGACAGCTCCTACAATGAGCAGTTCTTC.

The CDR3 DNA follows: TGCGCCAGCAGTGATCCCGCGGAACCAAAGACCCAGTACTTC. The encoded protein is CASSDPAEPKTQYF. The V and J genes are TRBV10-2 and TRBJ2-5; D remains unclear. V lost 3 bases, J lost 6 bases, and 14 bases lay in between. CDR1 is WSHSY, CDR2 SAAADI, per germline. The CDR3 spans 14 residues.

The V call is TRBV21-1, the J call TRBJ2-6; the table's D call TRBD2 went unverified against the DNA. TRBV21-1 is listed as a pseudogene. This CDR3 is built from 20 residues. CDR3 sequence reads: CASSNDHSDKTTSGANVLTF. The DNA of the CDR3 is TGTGCCAGCAGCAATGACCACAGCGATAAGACTACCTCTGGGGCCAACGTCCTGACTTTC.

This clonotype was picked up many times. The J gene is TRBJ2-3, the V gene TRBV25-1, with D possibly being TRBD2 (5 bases). The CDR3 length is 12 residues. Between the trimmed V and J ends, which lost 10 bases and 6 bases, there was a span of 14 bases. Germline V gene data show CDR1 as MGHDK and CDR2 as SYGVNS. The CDR3 reads CATAAVSDTQYF. In DNA, the CDR3 is TGTGCCACAGCGGCGGTGTCTGATACGCAGTATTTT. The full variable domain, rest sourced from reference TRBV25-1 and TRBJ2-3, is EADIYQTPRYLVIGTGKKITLECSQTMGHDKMYWYQQDPGMELHLIHYSYGVNSTEKGDLSSESTVSRIRTEHFPLTLESARPSHTSQYLCATAAVSDTQYFGPGTRLTVL.

This clonotype was recorded a few times. The V gene is TRBV7-9, the J gene TRBJ2-7, with D possibly TRBD1 on 6 matching bases. In germline, CDR1 is SEHNR, CDR2 FQNEAQ (reference sequence). V was shortened by 6 bases and J by 5 bases, with 17 bases between the two germline ends. The CDR3 sequence is 14 residues long. The CDR3 protein is CASRTAGAGDEQYF. CDR3 bases: TGTGCCAGCAGAACGGCAGGGGCTGGGGACGAGCAGTACTTC. Complete variable domain (other parts from reference TRBV7-9 and TRBJ2-7): DTGVSQNPRHKITKRGQNVTFRCDPISEHNRLYWYRQTLGQGPEFLTYFQNEAQLEKSRLLSDRFSAERPKGSFSTLEIQRTEQGDSAMYLCASRTAGAGDEQYFGPGTRLTVT.

The chain combines TRBV5-1 with TRBJ2-3, with 7 bases aligning to TRBD2. The J segment lost 4 bases and the V segment lost 4 bases, leaving 6 bases of the junction unmatched. The CDR3 extends over 14 amino acids. Germline V gene sequence: CDR1 SGHRS, CDR2 YFSETQ. CDR3 sequence reads: CASSQGLVADTQYF. In nucleotides, the CDR3 is TGCGCCAGCAGCCAAGGACTAGTAGCAGATACGCAGTATTTT.

A few counts support this clonotype. The V call is TRBV6-2 or TRBV6-3, the J call TRBJ2-4; weak D call: TRBD2 (6 bases). This CDR3 contains 15 residues. The V end lost 4 bases, the J end lost 1 base, and 11 bases lay between the germline ends. Per the germline V gene, CDR1 is MNHEY and CDR2 is SVGEGT. The CDR3 region has the DNA TGTGCCAGCAGTTTTCGGGGACTCGCCAAAAACATTCAGTACTTC. Translated, it gives CASSFRGLAKNIQYF.

The CDR3: CASSSGQLVAKNIQYF. CDR3 DNA: TGTGCCAGCAGCTCCGGACAGTTAGTAGCCAAAAACATTCAGTACTTC. The rearrangement uses TRBV7-7 and TRBJ2-4; D is perhaps TRBD1 (6 bases). Trimming left V 4 bases short and J 0 bases short, with 13 bases between. CDR1 SSHAT and CDR2 FNYEAQ come from the germline V gene (reference sequence). CDR3 length: 16 amino acids. Based on the CDR3 plus reference TRBV7-7 and TRBJ2-4, the full variable domain is GAGVSQSPRYKVTKRGQDVTLRCDPISSHATLYWYQQALGQGPEFLTYFNYEAQPDKSGLPSDRFSAERPEGSISTLTIQRTEQRDSAMYRCASSSGQLVAKNIQYFGAGTRLSVL.

The chain links TRBV5-1 to TRBJ2-2; 9 bases are shared with TRBD1. Germline V gene data show CDR1 as SGHRS and CDR2 as YFSETQ. Unmatched junction bases numbered 6, after V lost 2 bases and J lost 4 bases. The CDR3 length is 16 residues. CDR3 DNA: TGCGCCAGCAGCTTATTTACAGGGGGCAGCACCGGGGAGCTGTTTTTT. Residues: CASSLFTGGSTGELFF. The full variable domain, in which reference TRBV5-1 and TRBJ2-2 provide the parts outside the CDR3, is KAGVTQTPRYLIKTRGQQVTLSCSPISGHRSVSWYQQTPGQGLQFLFEYFSETQRNKGNFPGRFSGRQFSNSRSEMNVSTLELGDSALYLCASSLFTGGSTGELFFGEGSRLTVL.

This clonotype was counted only a few times. This chain uses TRBV20-1 with TRBJ2-5; D may be TRBD1 or TRBD2 (5 bases each). CDR3 length equals 13 residues. Germline CDR1 is DFQATT and CDR2 is SNEGSKA (reference sequence). Trimming left V 4 bases short and J 9 bases short, with 18 bases between. The CDR3 spells CSATPGPFTAQYF. The CDR3 bases are TGCAGTGCTACCCCGGGACCCTTCACGGCCCAGTACTTC.

This clonotype was detected only a few times. This chain joins TRBV3-1 and TRBJ2-2; D uncertain. Between the trimmed V and J ends, which lost 0 bases and 7 bases, there was a span of 21 bases. Germline-derived CDR1 and CDR2 are LGHDT and YNNKEL (reference sequence). This CDR3 has 18 amino acids. The CDR3 is CASSQERVVIRLHGELFF. DNA for the CDR3: TGTGCCAGCAGCCAAGAAAGGGTCGTGATTCGACTTCACGGGGAGCTGTTTTTT.

V gene TRBV12-3 or TRBV12-4 combines with J gene TRBJ2-4; 8 bases agree with TRBD1. CDR3 length: 16 amino acids. V shed 5 bases, J shed 0 bases, and the junction held 6 bases outside the gene matches. CDR3 loop: CASSNQGALAKNIQYF. CDR3 DNA: TGTGCCAGCAGTAACCAGGGGGCCCTAGCCAAAAACATTCAGTACTTC.

The chain carries TRBV4-1 and TRBJ2-5; no reliable D call. Trimming cost V 0 bases and J 5 bases, with 19 bases left between them. The germline V gene has CDR1 MGHRA and CDR2 YSYEKL. The length of the CDR3 is 17 residues. The CDR3: CASSQDPVFLMGETQYF. CDR3 DNA sequence: TGCGCCAGCAGCCAAGATCCAGTTTTCCTAATGGGGGAGACCCAGTACTTC.

This chain links TRBV4-3 with TRBJ2-2, with TRBD2 as a possible D gene (6 bases). Trimming took 3 bases from V and 0 from J, leaving 11 bases between them. The CDR3 totals 16 residues. Looked up from germline, CDR1 is LGHNA and CDR2 is YSLEER. The CDR3 protein is CASSHSGTPNTGELFF. Here the CDR3 DNA reads TGCGCCAGCAGCCACTCCGGGACTCCGAACACCGGGGAGCTGTTTTTT.

The table lists this clonotype with a few counts. The J gene is TRBJ2-7, the V gene TRBV24-1; perhaps TRBD2 as D (6 bases). Looked up from germline, CDR1 is KGHDR and CDR2 is SFDVKD. V dropped 6 bases and J dropped 4 bases, with 18 bases sitting between them. This CDR3 has 15 residues. CDR3 bases: TGTGCCACCAGTCATACTACCGGGGCGGGGTACGAGCAGTACTTC. It codes for CATSHTTGAGYEQYF.

This clonotype was found a few times. The CDR3 DNA follows: TGTGCCAGCAGTTTTGCAGGGACTGAAGCTTTCTTT. It translates to CASSFAGTEAFF. The chain carries TRBV12-3 or TRBV12-4 and TRBJ1-1; D may be TRBD1 (5 bases). V was clipped by 3 bases and J by 5 bases, with 7 bases between them. The CDR3 contains 12 residues.